Given below is one T cell receptor (beta chain) in context. The data stem from a study of blood T cell repertoires in COVID-19. Study information: COVID-19 samples, acute and convalescent, were from the United States, Italy and Spain. T cells, B-cell-depleted T cells, or PBMCs provided the cDNA or gDNA that served as material.

As originally analysed: Cell counts per sample came from amplifying reference gene primers. Using immunoSEQ multiplex PCR, the repertoire was profiled, and TCRdb retains in-frame clones only, with some absent. Clonal size and the V and J genes are those of that table, whereas D and trimming came from the DNA. The sample includes some 100,000 clones, more than 70% of them seen just once. The sequenced material came from peripheral blood. The TCR originated in an elderly woman with active COVID-19.

Here the CDR3 reads CASRGRGRTGNTQYF. Written as DNA, the CDR3 is TGTGCCAGCAGGGGGCGGGGGCGTACCGGGAATACGCAGTATTTT. J is TRBJ2-3 and V is TRBV28; a weak D match, TRBD2 (7 bases). Germline-derived CDR1 and CDR2 are MDHEN and SYDVKM. The V end lost 6 bases, the J end lost 7 bases, and 20 bases lay between the germline ends. The CDR3 is 15 amino acids. The variable domain in full, with the rest retrieved from reference TRBV28 and TRBJ2-3, is DVKVTQSSRYLVKRTGEKVFLECVQDMDHENMFWYRQDPGLGLRLIYFSYDVKMKEKGDIPEGYSVSREKKERFSLILESASTNQTSMYLCASRGRGRTGNTQYFGPGTRLTVL.